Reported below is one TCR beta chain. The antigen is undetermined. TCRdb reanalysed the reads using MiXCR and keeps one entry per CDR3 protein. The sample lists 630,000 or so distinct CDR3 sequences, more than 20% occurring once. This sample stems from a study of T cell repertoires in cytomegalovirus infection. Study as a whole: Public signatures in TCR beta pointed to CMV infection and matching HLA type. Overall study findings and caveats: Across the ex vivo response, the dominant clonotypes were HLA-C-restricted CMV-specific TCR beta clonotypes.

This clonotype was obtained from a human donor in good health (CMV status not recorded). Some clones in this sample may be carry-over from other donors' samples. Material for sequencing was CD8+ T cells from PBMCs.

CDR3 bases: TGTGCCAGCAGTTACGACCCCCCTAGCGGGGGGGCAAATGAGCAGTTCTTC. Protein: CASSYDPPSGGANEQFF. This chain uses TRBV6-5 with TRBJ2-1; 12 positions match TRBD2. Germline loops: CDR1 MNHEY, CDR2 SVGAGI. Unmatched junction bases numbered 9, after V lost 2 bases and J lost 7 bases. The CDR3 consists of 17 residues.